The following is a T cell receptor (beta chain) sequence with its context. Random hexamers were used to reverse transcribe the RNA input (about 0.45 to 1 ug). A single record per CDR3 protein comes from TCRdb applying MiXCR to the immunoSEQ multiplex PCR reads. The data hold roughly 180,000 distinct CDR3 sequences, with about 95% observed a single time. The CDR3 has 12 amino acids. Trimming removed 4 bases from V and 7 bases from J, with 11 bases in between. Germline loops: CDR1 DFQATT, CDR2 SNEGSKA (reference sequence). This sample stems from a study of CD8 T cells in Susac syndrome. The V and J genes are TRBV20-1 and TRBJ2-1, with D perhaps matching TRBD1 or TRBD2 (5 bases each). The receptor was derived from a human donor in good health. Specimen: CD4+ T cells from PBMCs. The CDR3 DNA reads TGCAGTGCTATGGGACCCCAAAATGAGCAGTTCTTC. Its protein product is CSAMGPQNEQFF.